The rows below give T cell receptor beta chains drawn from one sample of a study of cytomegalovirus exposure and HLA in healthy donors. Profiled with immunoSEQ multiplex PCR; TCRdb holds only in-frame clones, not every one. The table includes about 150,000 clones, around 89% detected once. Specimen: PBMCs. The receptors stem from a young man in good health and CMV-seronegative. Each CDR3 is given with its conserved first and last residue. A D gene is named only where the DNA matches it firmly. Clone size is given for some rows only: seen once, a few or many times, or a class if the clone is expanded.

clone size	D gene	J gene	CDR3 length	V gene	CDR3 protein	CDR3 DNA
once	-	TRBJ2-1	14	TRBV19	CASTERPSTREQFF	TGTGCCAGTACGGAGCGCCCAAGTACAAGAGAGCAGTTCTTC
-	TRBD1	TRBJ1-1	14	TRBV19	CASSIQGARTEAFF	TGTGCCAGTAGTATCCAGGGGGCGCGGACTGAAGCTTTCTTT
-	-	TRBJ2-6	15	TRBV19	CASNPGDSGANVLTF	TGTGCCAGTAACCCGGGGGACTCTGGGGCCAACGTCCTGACTTTC
-	-	TRBJ1-4	14	TRBV2	CASSKGPAMEKLFF	TGTGCCAGCAGTAAGGGGCCAGCAATGGAAAAACTGTTTTTT
-	-	TRBJ2-2	13	TRBV5-1	CASSLVRVGELFF	TGCGCCAGCAGCTTGGTCAGGGTAGGGGAGCTGTTTTTT
-	-	TRBJ2-5	15	TRBV5-5	CASSLWRGKQETQYF	TGTGCCAGCAGCTTGTGGCGGGGAAAACAAGAGACCCAGTACTTC
-	TRBD1	TRBJ1-6	14	TRBV27	CASSSRTGDSPLHF	TGTGCCAGCAGCTCACGGACAGGGGATTCACCCCTCCACTTT
-	TRBD1	TRBJ1-1	18	TRBV5-1	CASSSRPASGGMNTEAFF	TGCGCCAGCAGCTCCCGACCTGCGTCAGGGGGTATGAACACTGAAGCTTTCTTT
-	-	TRBJ1-5	13	TRBV11-2	CASSLDRGQPQHF	TGTGCCAGCAGCTTAGATCGAGGACAGCCCCAGCATTTT
-	TRBD2	TRBJ2-7	14	TRBV4-2	CASSQDLTSGEQYF	TGTGCCAGCAGCCAAGATTTGACTAGCGGAGAGCAGTACTTC
-	TRBD2	TRBJ2-1	15	TRBV7-9	CASSQRTSGNNEQFF	TGTGCCAGCAGCCAGCGGACTAGCGGAAACAATGAGCAGTTCTTC
once	-	TRBJ2-1	14	TRBV10-1	CASSPQGAVGEQFF	TGCGCCAGCAGCCCACAGGGAGCGGTGGGCGAGCAGTTCTTC
-	-	TRBJ1-4	15	TRBV7-9	CASSPEGGNNEKLFF	TGTGCCAGCAGCCCCGAGGGGGGGAATAATGAAAAACTGTTTTTT
-	-	TRBJ1-1	15	TRBV7-8	CASSLVGGLNTEAFF	TGTGCCAGCAGCTTAGTGGGAGGACTGAACACTGAAGCTTTCTTT
few	-	TRBJ1-3	13	TRBV10-3	CAFNRDTENTIYF	TGTGCCTTCAACCGGGACACGGAGAACACCATATATTTT
-	-	TRBJ2-1	15	TRBV27	CASSLLKQQGNEQFF	TGTGCCAGCAGTTTATTGAAGCAACAGGGCAATGAGCAGTTCTTC
-	-	TRBJ2-2	18	TRBV19	CASSPYYAGQTNTGELFF	TGTGCCAGTAGTCCATACTACGCCGGACAGACGAACACCGGGGAGCTGTTTTTT
-	TRBD1	TRBJ1-4	15	TRBV6-5	CASSSWDSFNEKLFF	TGTGCCAGCAGTTCCTGGGACAGCTTTAATGAAAAACTGTTTTTT
-	-	TRBJ1-1	14	TRBV6-4	CASSEQGLNTEAFF	TGTGCCAGCAGTGAGCAGGGCCTAAACACTGAAGCTTTCTTT
-	TRBD1	TRBJ1-5	13	TRBV29-1	CSVGQGSNQPQHF	TGCAGCGTTGGACAGGGAAGCAATCAGCCCCAGCATTTT
-	TRBD1	TRBJ1-5	16	TRBV10-3	CAISEGMTGNNQPQHF	TGTGCCATCAGCGAGGGGATGACAGGGAACAATCAGCCCCAGCATTTT
-	-	TRBJ1-1	15	TRBV6-6	CASSLPAGVGTEAFF	TGTGCCAGCAGTCTTCCGGCAGGGGTGGGGACTGAAGCTTTCTTT
few	TRBD2	TRBJ2-7	14	TRBV27	CASSHMGLAGEQYF	TGTGCCAGCAGCCACATGGGACTAGCGGGAGAGCAGTACTTC
-	-	TRBJ2-3	13	TRBV5-1	CASNRDNTDTQYF	TGCGCCAGCAACAGGGACAACACAGATACGCAGTATTTT
-	TRBD2	TRBJ2-3	13	TRBV6-1	CASSGGATDTQYF	TGTGCCAGCAGCGGGGGGGCCACAGATACGCAGTATTTT
-	-	TRBJ2-2	18	TRBV4-3	CASSPDLPASLNTGELFF	TGCGCCAGCAGCCCTGATCTCCCGGCTAGCTTAAACACCGGGGAGCTGTTTTTT
once	-	TRBJ1-6	15	TRBV4-1	CASSQDWGVGSPLHF	TGCGCCAGCAGCCAAGATTGGGGGGTTGGTTCACCCCTCCACTTT
-	TRBD2	TRBJ2-7	15	TRBV11-2	CASSLVATSGYEQYF	TGTGCCAGCAGCTTAGTCGCGACTAGCGGATACGAGCAGTACTTC
few	TRBD1	TRBJ2-2	16	TRBV15	CATSRVTGAYTGELFF	TGTGCCACCAGCAGAGTGACAGGGGCCTACACCGGGGAGCTGTTTTTT
-	TRBD1	TRBJ1-2	14	TRBV4-2	CASSQETGAYGYTF	TGTGCCAGCAGCCAAGAGACAGGGGCCTATGGCTACACCTTC
-	-	TRBJ2-5	13	TRBV10-2	CASRGPGLETQYF	TGCGCCAGCAGGGGGCCGGGTCTAGAGACCCAGTACTTC
once	-	TRBJ2-1	12	TRBV7-2	CASSSTKLEQFF	TGTGCCAGCAGCTCCACTAAGCTTGAGCAGTTCTTC
-	TRBD1	TRBJ2-7	15	TRBV27	CASSLFRQGIYEQYF	TGTGCCAGCAGTTTATTTCGACAGGGGATCTACGAGCAGTACTTC
-	TRBD1	TRBJ2-7	15	TRBV29-1	CSVEDSRTGNYEQYF	TGCAGCGTTGAAGATTCAAGGACAGGGAATTACGAGCAGTACTTC
-	-	TRBJ2-1	16	TRBV2	CASSVPPASSYNEQFF	TGTGCCAGCAGTGTGCCCCCCGCGAGCTCCTACAATGAGCAGTTCTTC
once	TRBD2	TRBJ2-7	14	TRBV10-1	CASSAVTSGNEQYF	TGCGCCAGCAGTGCCGTCACTAGCGGGAACGAGCAGTACTTC
-	-	TRBJ2-7	14	TRBV10-2	CASEEGLLSYEQYF	TGCGCCAGCGAAGAGGGACTCCTCTCCTACGAGCAGTACTTC
-	-	TRBJ1-5	15	TRBV6-5	CASKPPGRGVGPQHF	TGTGCCAGCAAACCCCCCGGGCGGGGCGTTGGGCCCCAGCATTTT
-	-	TRBJ2-7	13	TRBV18	CASSPPSRYEQYF	TGTGCCAGCTCACCACCGAGCCGCTACGAGCAGTACTTC
-	-	TRBJ1-1	16	TRBV2	CASSHYLDMMNTEAFF	TGTGCCAGCAGCCATTACTTAGACATGATGAACACTGAAGCTTTCTTT
-	-	TRBJ2-5	15	TRBV5-4	CASSLTAGPQETQYF	TGTGCCAGCAGCTTAACAGCGGGCCCCCAAGAGACCCAGTACTTC
-	-	TRBJ1-3	16	TRBV27	CASRRTKMTAGNTIYF	TGTGCCAGCAGAAGAACCAAAATGACAGCTGGAAACACCATATATTTT
-	TRBD2	TRBJ2-5	15	TRBV15	CATSRGNSGVETQYF	TGTGCCACCAGCAGAGGGAATAGCGGGGTAGAGACCCAGTACTTC
-	-	TRBJ2-7	14	TRBV4-3	CASSQEGGADEQYF	TGCGCCAGCAGCCAAGAAGGAGGGGCAGATGAGCAGTACTTC
-	-	TRBJ2-3	16	TRBV6-1	CASSVRLGRGTDTQYF	TGTGCCAGCAGTGTCCGACTAGGCCGAGGCACAGATACGCAGTATTTT
-	-	TRBJ1-1	17	TRBV11-3	CASSLLREGWRGTEAFF	TGTGCCAGCTCTCTCCTCCGGGAGGGGTGGCGGGGCACTGAAGCTTTCTTT
-	TRBD2	TRBJ2-7	18	TRBV27	CASSLSGRGLAGGYEQYF	TGTGCCAGCAGTTTATCGGGGAGGGGACTAGCGGGAGGCTACGAGCAGTACTTC
-	TRBD1	TRBJ1-2	16	TRBV28	CASSPGQGPLSYGYTF	TGTGCCAGCAGTCCGGGACAGGGGCCGCTTAGCTATGGCTACACCTTC
-	TRBD1	TRBJ2-7	15	TRBV27	CASSPSGTVSYEQYF	TGTGCCAGCAGTCCCTCCGGGACAGTCTCCTACGAGCAGTACTTC
-	-	TRBJ2-7	13	TRBV18	CASSPAGHGEQYF	TGTGCCAGCTCACCCGCAGGGCATGGCGAGCAGTACTTC
-	-	TRBJ2-5	14	TRBV30	CAWVRGGGRKTQYF	TGTGCCTGGGTCCGTGGGGGGGGCCGGAAGACCCAGTACTTC
-	TRBD1	TRBJ2-7	14	TRBV2	CAGDSDRGRYEQYF	TGTGCCGGAGATTCGGACAGGGGGCGGTACGAGCAGTACTTC
-	TRBD1	TRBJ1-6	17	TRBV19	CASKGDRRSSYNSPLHF	TGTGCCAGTAAGGGGGACAGGAGAAGCTCCTATAATTCACCCCTCCACTTT
-	-	TRBJ2-6	16	TRBV7-9	CASSLGGLSGANVLTF	TGTGCCAGCAGCTTAGGGGGACTCTCTGGGGCCAACGTCCTGACTTTC
-	TRBD1	TRBJ2-2	17	TRBV25-1	CASSDYGQGAVSGELFF	TGTGCCAGCAGTGATTATGGACAGGGGGCGGTCTCCGGGGAGCTGTTTTTT
-	TRBD1	TRBJ1-1	14	TRBV5-1	CASSSTGVNTEAFF	TGCGCCAGCAGCTCGACAGGGGTGAACACTGAAGCTTTCTTT
once	-	TRBJ1-2	14	TRBV6-6	CASSLQGSDYGYTF	TGTGCCAGCAGCCTACAGGGATCTGACTATGGCTACACCTTC
few	TRBD2	TRBJ2-7	17	TRBV5-3	CARSCYKAGGSGYEQYF	TGTGCCAGAAGCTGCTACAAAGCGGGAGGGAGCGGGTACGAGCAGTACTTC